The text below deals with one TCR beta chain. What it recognizes is unknown. This record comes from a study of T cell responses to AZD1222 COVID-19 vaccine. Study-level points and caveats: Nearly half of spike-specific TCRs reportedly go after variant regions that carry no mutations. When two AZD1222 doses had been given, Spike-specific TCR breadth and depth rose. Donors in the cohort were predominantly white British and more often female, and clonal diversity was possibly underestimated.

Data came from immunoSEQ multiplex PCR; TCRdb stores just in-frame clones and leaves some out. The sample consists of about 140,000 clones, 80% to 90% of them appearing once. V shed 0 bases and J 6 bases; nucleotides not matched to a gene: 6. This CDR3 region has 16 residues. CDR1 LGHNA and CDR2 YNFKEQ come from the germline V gene. The chain carries TRBV4-2 and TRBJ2-1, with 9 bases that match TRBD2. This TCR derives from an adult in good health. Sequences were derived from peripheral blood, sampled on day 0 of AZD1222 vaccination. This CDR3 is CASSQDRAGGGNEQFF. The CDR3 DNA reads TGTGCCAGCAGCCAAGATCGAGCGGGAGGTGGCAATGAGCAGTTCTTC.